This T cell receptor beta chain was recorded in a study of memory CD4+ T cells and cytomegalovirus serostatus. As for the study in general: Donors were healthy Belgian adults, fewer than ten CMV seropositive and roughly 25 seronegative.

Regarding this clone: Antigen specificity is unknown.

The germline V gene has CDR1 SGHRS and CDR2 YFSETQ. The CDR3 extends over 15 amino acids. Between the trimmed V and J ends, which lost 5 bases and 0 bases, there was a span of 15 bases. The sort gate was single viable CD3+CD4+CD8-CD45RO+ cells for memory CD4+ T cells. As handled by the study authors: Out-of-frame sequences were removed, leaving 2,204,828 distinct TCRbeta sequences. TCRdb's copy holds only in-frame clones and misses some; the assay was immunoSEQ multiplex PCR. That table is the source of V, J and clone size, and D and trimming were worked out from the DNA. The table records 58,000 or so clones, over 70% of them present only once. Study observations and caveats: Each of roughly 65 CMV-associated TCRbeta sequences occurred in one to five individuals. The CMV-associated TCR signature appears largely within the CD4+ memory repertoire.

The chain has TRBV5-1 and TRBJ2-7; D not resolved. The sample was memory CD4+ T cells from blood. This clonotype was obtained from an adult in good health and CMV-seropositive. The CDR3 sequence is CASRYGATHSYEQYF. The CDR3 bases are TGCGCCAGCAGGTATGGAGCGACACACTCCTACGAGCAGTACTTC.